The text below deals with one T cell receptor beta chain. How the authors handled the data: Reference gene primer amplification in the assay estimated nucleated cell counts. The method was immunoSEQ multiplex PCR; TCRdb's version includes in-frame clones alone and lacks a portion of them. That table is the source of V, J and clone size, and D and trimming were worked out from the DNA. Here the sample spans approximately 110,000 clones, more than 75% being singletons. These data belong to a study of blood T cell repertoires in COVID-19. Study at large: Sources were T cells, B-cell-depleted T cells, or PBMCs; the material itself was cDNA or gDNA.

The CDR3 consists of 11 residues. The ends were cut back, 1 base at V and 9 bases at J, with 7 bases in the middle. Germline CDR1 SGHDN, CDR2 FVKESK. This receptor was taken from a woman aged 40 to 50 with acute or convalescent COVID-19. The rearrangement links TRBV14 to TRBJ2-7; D gene unclear. The sequencing input was peripheral blood. Here the CDR3 reads CASSQGPGQYF. The CDR3 region has the DNA TGTGCCAGCAGCCAAGGTCCCGGGCAGTACTTC.